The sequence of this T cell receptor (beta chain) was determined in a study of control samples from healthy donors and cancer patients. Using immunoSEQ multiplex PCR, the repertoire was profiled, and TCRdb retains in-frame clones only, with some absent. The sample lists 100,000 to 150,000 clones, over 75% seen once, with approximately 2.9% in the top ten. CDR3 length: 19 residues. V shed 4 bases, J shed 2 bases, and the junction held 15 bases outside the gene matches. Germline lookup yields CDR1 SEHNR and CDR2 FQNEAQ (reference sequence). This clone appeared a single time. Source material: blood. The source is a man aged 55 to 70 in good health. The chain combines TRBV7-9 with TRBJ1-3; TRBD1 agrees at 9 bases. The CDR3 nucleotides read TGTGCCAGCAGCTCCTGGAGGGGACAGGGAAGGATTGCTGGAAACACCATATATTTT. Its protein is CASSSWRGQGRIAGNTIYF.